This T cell receptor beta chain originates from a study of T cells in Graves' hyperthyroidism and ophthalmopathy. Across the study: It was at initial diagnosis, before any treatment, that peripheral blood was collected. Notes on the study in general: Among thyroid clonotypes expanded above 0.001, most also appeared in blood. Stable hyperthyroidism was separated from ophthalmopathy by a model based on 13 V-J features.

Germline V gene data show CDR1 as MNHNS and CDR2 as SASEGT. With 6 bases removed from V and 3 bases from J, the gap between germline ends came to 11 bases. The CDR3 spans 13 residues. Each patient was aged 18 to 65 and had newly diagnosed hyperthyroidism of under 2 months' duration. Regions amplified from RNA transcripts were the TCR beta CDR3 regions. First-round RT-PCR targeting the TCR CDR3 was performed with the HTBI primer set. In TCRdb, the multiplex PCR reads were re-called with MiXCR into one record per CDR3 protein. Here the sample spans around 350,000 distinct CDR3 sequences, about a sixth being singletons. Ten or more counts support this clonotype. Its specificity is unknown.

The specimen was blood. This TCR was sampled from a woman younger than 35 with Graves' hyperthyroidism that later progressed to Graves' ophthalmopathy. This chain uses TRBV6-1 with TRBJ2-5, with D tentatively TRBD2 (6 bases). Here the CDR3 reads CASRRDLEETQYF. The CDR3 DNA is TGTGCCAGCAGAAGGGACTTGGAAGAGACCCAGTACTTC.